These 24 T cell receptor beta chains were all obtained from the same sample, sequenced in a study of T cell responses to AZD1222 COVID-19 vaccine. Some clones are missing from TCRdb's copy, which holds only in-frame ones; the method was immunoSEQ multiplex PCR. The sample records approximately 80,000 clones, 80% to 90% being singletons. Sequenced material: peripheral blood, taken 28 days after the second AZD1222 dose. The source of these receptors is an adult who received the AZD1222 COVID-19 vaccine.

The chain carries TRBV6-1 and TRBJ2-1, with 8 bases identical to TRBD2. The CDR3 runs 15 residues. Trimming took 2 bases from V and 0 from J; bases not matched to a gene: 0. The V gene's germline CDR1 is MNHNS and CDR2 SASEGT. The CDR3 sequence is CASSELAGSYNEQFF. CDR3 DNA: TGTGCCAGCAGTGAACTAGCGGGCTCCTACAATGAGCAGTTCTTC.

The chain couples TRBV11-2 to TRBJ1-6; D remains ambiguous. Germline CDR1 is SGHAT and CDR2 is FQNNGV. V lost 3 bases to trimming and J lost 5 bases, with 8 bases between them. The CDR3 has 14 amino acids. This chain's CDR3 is CASSFSGDNSPLHF. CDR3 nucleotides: TGTGCCAGCAGCTTTTCAGGAGATAATTCACCCCTCCACTTT.

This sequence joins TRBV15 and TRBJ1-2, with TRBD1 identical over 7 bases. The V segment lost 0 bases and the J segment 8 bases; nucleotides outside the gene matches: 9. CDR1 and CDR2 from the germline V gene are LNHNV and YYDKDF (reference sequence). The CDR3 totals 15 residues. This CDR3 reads CATSRERGGGYGYTF. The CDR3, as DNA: TGTGCCACCAGCAGAGAAAGAGGGGGCGGCTACGGCTACACCTTC.

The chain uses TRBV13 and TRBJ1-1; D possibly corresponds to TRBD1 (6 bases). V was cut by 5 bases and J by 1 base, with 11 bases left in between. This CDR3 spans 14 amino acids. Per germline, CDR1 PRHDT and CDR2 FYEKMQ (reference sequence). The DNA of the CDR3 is TGTGCCAGCAGCACGGGACACGGGAACACTGAAGCTTTCTTT. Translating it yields CASSTGHGNTEAFF. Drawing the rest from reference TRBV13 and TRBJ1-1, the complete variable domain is AAGVIQSPRHLIKEKRETATLKCYPIPRHDTVYWYQQGPGQDPQFLISFYEKMQSDKGSIPDRFSAQQFSDYHSELNMSSLELGDSALYFCASSTGHGNTEAFFGQGTRLTVV.

This CDR3 is CASGGLSSYEQYF. CDR3 sequence (DNA): TGTGCCAGCGGCGGCCTCTCCTCCTACGAGCAGTACTTC. The gene calls are TRBV27 and TRBJ2-7; D is unresolved. Between the trimmed V and J ends, which lost 8 bases and 0 bases, there was a span of 11 bases. CDR1 is MNHEY, CDR2 SMNVEV, per germline (reference sequence). The CDR3 length is 13 residues.

Written as DNA, the CDR3 is TGTGCCAGCTCGGAGTTCCAAGAGACCCAGTACTTC. Amino acids: CASSEFQETQYF. The V call is TRBV6-5, the J call TRBJ2-5, with D uncertain. Trimming took off 8 bases at V and 1 base at J, with 8 bases between the two ends. Germline V gene lookup returns CDR1 MNHEY and CDR2 SVGAGI. The CDR3 has 12 residues.

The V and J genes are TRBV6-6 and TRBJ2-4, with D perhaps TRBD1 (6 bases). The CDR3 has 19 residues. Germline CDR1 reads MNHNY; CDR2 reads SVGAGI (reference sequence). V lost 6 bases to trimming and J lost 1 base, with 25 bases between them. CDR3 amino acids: CASSRLPPGQSGAKNIQYF. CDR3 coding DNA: TGTGCCAGCAGCCGACTCCCGCCCGGACAGTCGGGGGCCAAAAACATTCAGTACTTC.

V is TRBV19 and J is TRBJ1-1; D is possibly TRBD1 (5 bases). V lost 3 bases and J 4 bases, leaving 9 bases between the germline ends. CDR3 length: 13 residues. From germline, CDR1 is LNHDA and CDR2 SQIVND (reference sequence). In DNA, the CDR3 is TGTGCCAGTAGTATTACGGGGGGCACTGAAGCTTTCTTT. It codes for CASSITGGTEAFF.

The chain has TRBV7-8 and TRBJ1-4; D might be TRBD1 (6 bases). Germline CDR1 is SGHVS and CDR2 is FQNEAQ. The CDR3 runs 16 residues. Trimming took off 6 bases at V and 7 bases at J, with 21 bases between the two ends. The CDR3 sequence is CASSPKGVGQTEKLFF. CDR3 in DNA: TGTGCCAGCAGTCCTAAAGGGGTCGGACAGACTGAAAAACTGTTTTTT. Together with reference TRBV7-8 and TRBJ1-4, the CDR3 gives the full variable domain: GAGVSQSPRYKVAKRGQDVALRCDPISGHVSLFWYQQALGQGPEFLTYFQNEAQLDKSGLPSDRFFAERPEGSVSTLKIQRTQQEDSAVYLCASSPKGVGQTEKLFFGSGTQLSVL.

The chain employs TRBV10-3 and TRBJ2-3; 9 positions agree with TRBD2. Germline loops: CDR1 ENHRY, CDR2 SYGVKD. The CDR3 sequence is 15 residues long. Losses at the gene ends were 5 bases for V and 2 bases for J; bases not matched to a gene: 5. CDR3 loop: CAISPTSGTTDTQYF. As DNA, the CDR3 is TGTGCCATCAGTCCGACTAGCGGAACCACAGATACGCAGTATTTT.

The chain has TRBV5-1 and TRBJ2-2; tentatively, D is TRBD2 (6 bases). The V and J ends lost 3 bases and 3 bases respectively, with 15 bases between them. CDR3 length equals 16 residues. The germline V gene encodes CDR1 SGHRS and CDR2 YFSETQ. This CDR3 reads CASSSSARRDTGELFF. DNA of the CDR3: TGCGCCAGCAGCTCCTCGGCGAGGAGGGACACCGGGGAGCTGTTTTTT.

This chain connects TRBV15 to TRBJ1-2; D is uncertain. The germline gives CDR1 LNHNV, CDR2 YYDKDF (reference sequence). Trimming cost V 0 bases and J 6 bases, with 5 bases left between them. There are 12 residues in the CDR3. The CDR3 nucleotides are TGTGCCACCAGCAGAGATTGGGATGGCTACACCTTC. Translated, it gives CATSRDWDGYTF.

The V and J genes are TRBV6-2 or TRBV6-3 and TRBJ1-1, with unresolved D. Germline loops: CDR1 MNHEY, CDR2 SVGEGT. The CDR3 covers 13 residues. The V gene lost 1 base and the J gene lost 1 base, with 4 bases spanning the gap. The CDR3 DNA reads TGTGCCAGCAGTTACTTTCGGAACACTGAAGCTTTCTTT. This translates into CASSYFRNTEAFF.

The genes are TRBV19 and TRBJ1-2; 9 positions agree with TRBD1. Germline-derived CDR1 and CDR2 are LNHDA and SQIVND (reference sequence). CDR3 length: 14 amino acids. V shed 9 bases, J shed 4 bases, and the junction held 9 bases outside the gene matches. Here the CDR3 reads CASLFPGQGYGYTF. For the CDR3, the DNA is TGTGCCAGCCTTTTTCCGGGACAGGGCTATGGCTACACCTTC. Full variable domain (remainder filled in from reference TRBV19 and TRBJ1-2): DGGITQSPKYLFRKEGQNVTLSCEQNLNHDAMYWYRQDPGQGLRLIYYSQIVNDFQKGDIAEGYSVSREKKESFPLTVTSAQKNPTAFYLCASLFPGQGYGYTFGSGTRLTVV.

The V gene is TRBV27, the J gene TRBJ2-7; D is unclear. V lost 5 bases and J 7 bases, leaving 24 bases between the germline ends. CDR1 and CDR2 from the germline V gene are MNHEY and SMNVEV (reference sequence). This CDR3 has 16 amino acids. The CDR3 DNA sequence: TGTGCCAGCAGTCCGTCCGTTGGGGAACTGATAGGGGAGCAGTACTTC. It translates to CASSPSVGELIGEQYF.

CDR3 in DNA: TGTGCCAGCAGTTTATCTTGGGGATCCTATGGCTACACCTTC. It specifies CASSLSWGSYGYTF. V is TRBV28 and J is TRBJ1-2; D not resolved. This CDR3 is built from 14 residues. Looked up from germline, CDR1 is MDHEN and CDR2 is SYDVKM. Between the trimmed V and J ends, which lost 1 base and 4 bases, there was a span of 10 bases.

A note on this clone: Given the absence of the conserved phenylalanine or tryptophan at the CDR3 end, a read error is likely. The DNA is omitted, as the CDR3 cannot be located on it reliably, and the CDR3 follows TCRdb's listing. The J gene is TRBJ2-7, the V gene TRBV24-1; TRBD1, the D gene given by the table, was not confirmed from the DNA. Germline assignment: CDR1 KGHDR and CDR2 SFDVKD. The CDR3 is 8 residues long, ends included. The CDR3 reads CATSVGTG.

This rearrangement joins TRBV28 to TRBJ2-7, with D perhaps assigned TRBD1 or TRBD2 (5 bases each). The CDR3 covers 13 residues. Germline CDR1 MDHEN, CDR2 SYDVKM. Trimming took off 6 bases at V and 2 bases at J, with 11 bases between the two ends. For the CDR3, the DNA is TGTGCCAGCAGGGGGGACGGGACCTACGAGCAGTACTTC. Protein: CASRGDGTYEQYF.

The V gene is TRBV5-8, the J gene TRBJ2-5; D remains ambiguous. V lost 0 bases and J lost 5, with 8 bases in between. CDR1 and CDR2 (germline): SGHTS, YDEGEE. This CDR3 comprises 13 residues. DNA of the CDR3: TGTGCCAGCAGCTTGGATCAGTATGAGACCCAGTACTTC. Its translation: CASSLDQYETQYF. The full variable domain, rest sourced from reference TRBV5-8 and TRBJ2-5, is EAGVTQSPTHLIKTRGQQATLRCSPISGHTSVYWYQQALGLGLQFLLWYDEGEERNRGNFPPRFSGRQFPNYSSELNVNALELEDSALYLCASSLDQYETQYFGPGTRLLVL.

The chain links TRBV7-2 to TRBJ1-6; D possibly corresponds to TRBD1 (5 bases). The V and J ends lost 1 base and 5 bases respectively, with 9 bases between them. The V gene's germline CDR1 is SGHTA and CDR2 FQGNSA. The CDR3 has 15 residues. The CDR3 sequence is CASSLVVRDNSPLHF. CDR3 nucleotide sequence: TGTGCCAGCAGCTTAGTCGTCAGGGATAATTCACCCCTCCACTTT.

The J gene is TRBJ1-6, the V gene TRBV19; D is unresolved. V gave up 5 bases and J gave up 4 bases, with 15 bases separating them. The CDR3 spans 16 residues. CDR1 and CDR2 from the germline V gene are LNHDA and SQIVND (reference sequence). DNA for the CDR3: TGTGCCAGTAGTGGAGGATGGTCAGAGTATAATTCACCCCTCCACTTT. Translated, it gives CASSGGWSEYNSPLHF.

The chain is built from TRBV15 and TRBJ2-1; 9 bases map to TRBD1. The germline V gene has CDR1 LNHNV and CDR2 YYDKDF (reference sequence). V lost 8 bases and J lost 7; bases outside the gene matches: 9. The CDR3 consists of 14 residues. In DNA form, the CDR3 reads TGTGCCACCCAATTGGGGGGACAGGGTAATGAGCAGTTCTTC. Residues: CATQLGGQGNEQFF.

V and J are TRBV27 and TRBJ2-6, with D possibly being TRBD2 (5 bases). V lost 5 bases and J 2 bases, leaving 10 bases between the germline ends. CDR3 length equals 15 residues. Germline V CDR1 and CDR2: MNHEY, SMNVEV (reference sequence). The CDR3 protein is CASSGGPPGANVLTF. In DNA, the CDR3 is TGTGCCAGCAGTGGAGGACCTCCTGGGGCCAACGTCCTGACTTTC.

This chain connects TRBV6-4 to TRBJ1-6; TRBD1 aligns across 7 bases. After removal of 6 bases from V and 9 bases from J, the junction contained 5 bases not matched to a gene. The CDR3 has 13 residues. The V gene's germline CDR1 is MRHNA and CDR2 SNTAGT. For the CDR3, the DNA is TGTGCCAGCAGCCGGGACAGCGGTTCACCCCTCCACTTT. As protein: CASSRDSGSPLHF.